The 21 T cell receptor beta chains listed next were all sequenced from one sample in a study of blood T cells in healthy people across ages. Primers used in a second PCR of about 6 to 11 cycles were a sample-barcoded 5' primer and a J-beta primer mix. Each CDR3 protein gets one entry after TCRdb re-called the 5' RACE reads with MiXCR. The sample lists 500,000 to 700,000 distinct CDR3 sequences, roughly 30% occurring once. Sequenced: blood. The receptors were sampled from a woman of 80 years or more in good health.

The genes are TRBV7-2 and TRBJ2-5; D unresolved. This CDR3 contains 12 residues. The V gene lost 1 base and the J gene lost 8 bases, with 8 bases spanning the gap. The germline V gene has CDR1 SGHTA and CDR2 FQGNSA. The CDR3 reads CASSLDGNTQYF. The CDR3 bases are TGTGCCAGCAGCTTAGATGGGAACACCCAGTACTTC.

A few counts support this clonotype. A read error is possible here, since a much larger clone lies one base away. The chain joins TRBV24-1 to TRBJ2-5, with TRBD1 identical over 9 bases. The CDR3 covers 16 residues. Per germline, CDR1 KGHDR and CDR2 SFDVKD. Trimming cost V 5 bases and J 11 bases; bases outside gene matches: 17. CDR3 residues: CATSGRGTGKNNEQYF. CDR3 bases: TGTGCCACCAGTGGACGGGGGACAGGGAAAAACAATGAGCAGTACTTC.

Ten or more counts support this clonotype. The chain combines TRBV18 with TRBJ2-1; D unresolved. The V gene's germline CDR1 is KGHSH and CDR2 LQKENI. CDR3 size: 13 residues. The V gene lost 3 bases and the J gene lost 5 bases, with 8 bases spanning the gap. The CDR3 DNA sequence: TGTGCCAGCTCACCTCAGGTAAACAATGAGCAGTTCTTC. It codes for CASSPQVNNEQFF.

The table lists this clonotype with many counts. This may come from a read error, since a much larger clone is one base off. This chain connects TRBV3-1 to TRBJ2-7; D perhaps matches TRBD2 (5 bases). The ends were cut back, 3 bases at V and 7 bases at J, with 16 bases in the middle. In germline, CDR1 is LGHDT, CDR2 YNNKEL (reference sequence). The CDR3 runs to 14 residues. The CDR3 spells CASSQRRAYNEQYF. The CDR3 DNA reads TGTGCCAGCAGCCAGCGGCGGGCTTACAATGAGCAGTACTTC.

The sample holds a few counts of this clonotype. This chain's CDR3 is CASSARRAGTTTDTQYF. CDR3 in DNA: TGTGCCAGCAGCGCGAGGAGAGCGGGAACTACCACAGATACGCAGTATTTT. The chain employs TRBV9 and TRBJ2-3; 7 nucleotides agree with TRBD2. The CDR3 runs 17 residues. Trimming removed 3 bases from V and 2 bases from J; junction bases left unmatched: 12. CDR1 is SGDLS and CDR2 is YYNGEE in the germline V gene.

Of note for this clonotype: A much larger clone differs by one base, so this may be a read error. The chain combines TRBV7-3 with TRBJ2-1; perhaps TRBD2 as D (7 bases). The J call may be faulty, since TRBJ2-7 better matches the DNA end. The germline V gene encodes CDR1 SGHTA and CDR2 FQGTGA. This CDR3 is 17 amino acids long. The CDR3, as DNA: TGTGCCAGCAGCCCAAGGGGGGGGGGCCCCTCCTACAATGAGCAGTACTTC. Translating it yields CASSPRGGGPSYNEQYF.

The CDR3 loop is CSARDEGRSSYEQYF. CDR3 in DNA: TGCAGTGCTAGAGATGAGGGGCGTAGCTCCTACGAGCAGTACTTC. The chain links TRBV20-1 to TRBJ2-7; possibly TRBD1 or TRBD2 for D (5 bases each). Trimming took off 0 bases at V and 0 bases at J, with 12 bases between the two ends. The CDR3 loop spans 15 amino acids. Looked up from germline, CDR1 is DFQATT and CDR2 is SNEGSKA (reference sequence).

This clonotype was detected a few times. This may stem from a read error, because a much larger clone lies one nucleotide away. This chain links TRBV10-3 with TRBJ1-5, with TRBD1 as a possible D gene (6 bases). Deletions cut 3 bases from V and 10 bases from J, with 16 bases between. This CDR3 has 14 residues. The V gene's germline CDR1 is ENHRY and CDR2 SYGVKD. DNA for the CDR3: TGTGCCATCAGTGATCAGGGGTTGGGTCACCCCCAGCATTTT. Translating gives CAISDQGLGHPQHF.

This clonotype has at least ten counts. Here the CDR3 DNA reads TGTGCCAGCAGCTTAGGCCGACTAACCCAAGAGACCCAGTACTTC. This translates into CASSLGRLTQETQYF. V usage is TRBV13 and J usage is TRBJ2-5, with TRBD2 as a possible D gene (5 bases). The CDR3 is 15 residues long. The V gene lost 0 bases and the J gene lost 1 base, with 9 bases spanning the gap. Germline V CDR1 and CDR2: PRHDT, FYEKMQ (reference sequence).

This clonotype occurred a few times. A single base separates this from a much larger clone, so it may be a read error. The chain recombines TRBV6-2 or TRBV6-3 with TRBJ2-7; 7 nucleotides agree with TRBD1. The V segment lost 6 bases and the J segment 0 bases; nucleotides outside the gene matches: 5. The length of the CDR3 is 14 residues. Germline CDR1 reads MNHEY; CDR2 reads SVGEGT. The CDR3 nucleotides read TGTGCCAGCAGACAGACAGGGAGCTCCTACGAGCAGTACTTC. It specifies CASRQTGSSYEQYF.

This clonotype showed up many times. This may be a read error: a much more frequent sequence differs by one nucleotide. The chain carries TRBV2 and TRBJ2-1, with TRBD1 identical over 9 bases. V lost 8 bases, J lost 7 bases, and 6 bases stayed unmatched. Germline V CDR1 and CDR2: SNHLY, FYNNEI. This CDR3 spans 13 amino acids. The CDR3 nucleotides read TGTGCCAGCTCCAGACAGGGGGGAAATGAGCAGTTCTTC. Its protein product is CASSRQGGNEQFF.

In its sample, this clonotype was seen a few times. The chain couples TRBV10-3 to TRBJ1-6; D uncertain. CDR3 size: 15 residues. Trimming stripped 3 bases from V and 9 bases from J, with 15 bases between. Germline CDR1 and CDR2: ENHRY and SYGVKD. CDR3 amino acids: CAISDQREGSSPLHF. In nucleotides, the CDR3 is TGTGCCATCAGTGATCAGCGGGAGGGAAGTTCACCCCTCCACTTT.

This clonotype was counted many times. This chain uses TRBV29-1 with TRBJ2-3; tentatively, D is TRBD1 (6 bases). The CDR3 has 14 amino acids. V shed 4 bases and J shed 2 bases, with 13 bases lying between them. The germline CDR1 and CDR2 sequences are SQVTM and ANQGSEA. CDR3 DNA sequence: TGCAGCGTTGCCCGGACAGAATCCACAGATACGCAGTATTTT. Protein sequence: CSVARTESTDTQYF.

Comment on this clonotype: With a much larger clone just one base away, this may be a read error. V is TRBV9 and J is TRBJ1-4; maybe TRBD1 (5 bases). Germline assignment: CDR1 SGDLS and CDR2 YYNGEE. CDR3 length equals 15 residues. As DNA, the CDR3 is TGTGCCAGCAGCCCAGATCCAGGGAATAATGAAAAACGGTTTTTT. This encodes CASSPDPGNNEKRFF.

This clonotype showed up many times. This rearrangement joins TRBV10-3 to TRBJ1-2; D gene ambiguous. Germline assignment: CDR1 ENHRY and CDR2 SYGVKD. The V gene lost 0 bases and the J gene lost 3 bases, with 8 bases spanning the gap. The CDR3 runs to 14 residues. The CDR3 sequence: CAISESPRDYGYTF. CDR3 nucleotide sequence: TGTGCCATCAGTGAGTCACCTCGGGACTATGGCTACACCTTC.

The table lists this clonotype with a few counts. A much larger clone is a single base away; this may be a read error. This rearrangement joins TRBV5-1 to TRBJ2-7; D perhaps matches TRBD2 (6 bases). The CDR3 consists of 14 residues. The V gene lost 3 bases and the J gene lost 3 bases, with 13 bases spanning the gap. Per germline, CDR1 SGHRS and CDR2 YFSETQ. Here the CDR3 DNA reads TGCGCCAGCAGCTGGGTAGCGGCGAACTACGAGCAGTACTTC. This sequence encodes CASSWVAANYEQYF.

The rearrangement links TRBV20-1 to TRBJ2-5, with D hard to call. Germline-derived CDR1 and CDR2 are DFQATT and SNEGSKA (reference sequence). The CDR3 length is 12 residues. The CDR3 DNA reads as TGCAGGGCGCGCAGTGGCCAAGAGACCCAGTACTTC. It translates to CRARSGQETQYF.

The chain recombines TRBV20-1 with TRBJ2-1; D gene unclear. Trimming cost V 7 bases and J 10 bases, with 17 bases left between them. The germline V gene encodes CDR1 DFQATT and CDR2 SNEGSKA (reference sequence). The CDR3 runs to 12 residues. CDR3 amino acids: CSGKPSNVEQFF. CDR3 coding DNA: TGCAGTGGCAAGCCCTCTAACGTCGAGCAGTTCTTC.

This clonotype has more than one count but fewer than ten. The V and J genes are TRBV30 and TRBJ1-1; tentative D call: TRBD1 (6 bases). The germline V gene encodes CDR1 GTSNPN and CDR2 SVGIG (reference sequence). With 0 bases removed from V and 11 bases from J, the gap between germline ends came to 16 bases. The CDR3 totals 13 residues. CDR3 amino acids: CAWSVRSGDNAFF. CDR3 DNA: TGTGCCTGGAGTGTACGGTCCGGGGACAACGCTTTCTTT.

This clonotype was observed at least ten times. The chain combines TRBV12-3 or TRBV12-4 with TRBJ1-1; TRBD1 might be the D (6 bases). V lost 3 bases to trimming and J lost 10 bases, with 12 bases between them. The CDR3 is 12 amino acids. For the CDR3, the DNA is TGTGCCAGCAGTTTGGGGGGGCGAAGAGCTTTCTTT. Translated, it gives CASSLGGRRAFF.

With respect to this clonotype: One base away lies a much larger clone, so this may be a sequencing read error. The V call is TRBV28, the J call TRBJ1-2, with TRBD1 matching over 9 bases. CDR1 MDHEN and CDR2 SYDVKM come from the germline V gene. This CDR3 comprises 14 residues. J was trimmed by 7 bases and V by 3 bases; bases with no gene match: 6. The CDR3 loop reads CASSFTGGRAGYTF. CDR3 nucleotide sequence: TGTGCCAGCAGTTTCACAGGGGGCAGGGCTGGCTACACCTTC.